A selection of T cell receptor beta chains follows, all from one sample in a study of regulatory T cells in long-lasting Graves disease. Using its own MiXCR run on the multiplex PCR reads, TCRdb lists one record per CDR3 protein. Here the sample spans 550,000 or so distinct CDR3 sequences, around 12% being singletons. In addition, the sample was reused for a study of T cells in Graves' hyperthyroidism and ophthalmopathy.

Sequencing was performed on peripheral blood mononuclear cells (PBMCs), taken at new diagnosis, from a patient treated with antithyroid drugs. The receptors here all came from a woman in her twenties or thirties with Graves disease. The CDR3 runs from the conserved cysteine through the conserved F or W. A D gene is named only where the DNA matches it firmly. Clone sizes are given selectively: once, few, many, or a class where the clone is expanded.

D	V	J	size	DNA	CDR3
.	TRBV20-1	TRBJ2-7	.	TGCAGTGCTAGAGAAATGGTTTACGAGCAGTACTTC	CSAREMVYEQYF
.	TRBV9	TRBJ1-2	few	TGTGCCAGCAGCCCATCGGACAGCTATGGCTACACCTTC	CASSPSDSYGYTF
.	TRBV29-1	TRBJ2-3	many	TGCAGCGTTGAAGATACCCTCGCCCCCACAGGGATGGTAGATACGCAGTATTTT	CSVEDTLAPTGMVDTQYF
.	TRBV7-9	TRBJ1-4	few	TGTGCCAGCAGCTTAGTACAGGGTTCGGCTAATGAAAAACTGTTTTTT	CASSLVQGSANEKLFF
.	TRBV2	TRBJ1-1	.	TGTGCCAGCAGTGAAGCCCGGGATGCGAACCCAATGCCTCTCGAAGCTTTCTTT	CASSEARDANPMPLEAFF
TRBD2	TRBV6-5	TRBJ2-1	few	TGTGCCAGCAGTTACACGGGAGGTTTTGGCGAGCAGTTCTTC	CASSYTGGFGEQFF
TRBD1	TRBV7-9	TRBJ2-4	.	TGTGCCAGCAGCTTCGGGACAGGGGAAAACATTCAGTACTTC	CASSFGTGENIQYF
.	TRBV4-1	TRBJ2-5	.	TGCGCCAGCAGCCAAGAGTCTCTAGAGCGAGGGTCGACCCAGTACTTC	CASSQESLERGSTQYF
.	TRBV18	TRBJ1-3	many	TGTGCCAGCTCAAGGTACCTTCAGGAGGAAAACACCATATATTTT	CASSRYLQEENTIYF
TRBD2	TRBV19	TRBJ2-1	.	TGTGCCAGTAGTATTTCGGCTAGCGGGAGAAGTAGGCAGTTCTTC	CASSISASGRSRQFF
TRBD2	TRBV19	TRBJ2-1	few	TGTGCCAGTAGTACGGGACTAGCGGGAGGGCCACTAGTGTTCTTC	CASSTGLAGGPLVFF
TRBD2	TRBV13	TRBJ2-1	few	TGTGCCAGCAGCGAAGATGTCCCCGGGACTAGCGGAACCTACAATGAGCAGTTCTTC	CASSEDVPGTSGTYNEQFF
TRBD2	TRBV9	TRBJ2-5	many	TGTGCCAGCAGCGTAGCTGGCGGCGGGGGCCAAGAGACCCAGTACTTC	CASSVAGGGGQETQYF
.	TRBV6-5	TRBJ1-5	.	TGTGCCAGCAGTTACCTCGAATCCAGCTACAATCAGCCCCAGCATTTT	CASSYLESSYNQPQHF
.	TRBV3-1	TRBJ2-7	many	TGTGCCAGCAGCCAAGATCTTAACTGGGCCTACGAGCAGTACTTC	CASSQDLNWAYEQYF
.	TRBV19	TRBJ1-1	many	TGTGCCAGTAGTATGAGCCCTAGGGGTCCTGAAGCTTTCTTT	CASSMSPRGPEAFF
.	TRBV19	TRBJ2-3	.	TGTGCCAGTAGGCGACACAGTTTCGCTAGGACAGCGAGCACAGATACGCAGTATTTT	CASRRHSFARTASTDTQYF
.	TRBV5-4	TRBJ2-5	few	TGTGCCAGCAGTTTCTCGCCCGGGACTGTACAAGAGACCCAGTACTTC	CASSFSPGTVQETQYF
.	TRBV20-1	TRBJ1-2	many	TGCAGTGCTAGGATCAGGGCTGCTGGCTACACCTTC	CSARIRAAGYTF
.	TRBV15	TRBJ2-1	.	TGTGCCACCAGCAGAGATATTTCAGAGGATGAGCAGTTCTTC	CATSRDISEDEQFF